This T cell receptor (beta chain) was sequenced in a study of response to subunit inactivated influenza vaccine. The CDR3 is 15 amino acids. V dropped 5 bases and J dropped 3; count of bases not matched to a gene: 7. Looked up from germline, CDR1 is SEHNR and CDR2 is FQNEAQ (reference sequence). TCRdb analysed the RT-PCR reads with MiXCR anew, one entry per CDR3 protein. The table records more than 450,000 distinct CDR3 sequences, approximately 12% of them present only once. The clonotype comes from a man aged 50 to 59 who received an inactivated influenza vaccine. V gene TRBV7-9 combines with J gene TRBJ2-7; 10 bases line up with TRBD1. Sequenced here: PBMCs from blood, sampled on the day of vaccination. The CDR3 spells CASSHRDRGVYEQYF. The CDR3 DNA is TGTGCCAGCAGCCACCGGGACAGGGGTGTCTACGAGCAGTACTTC. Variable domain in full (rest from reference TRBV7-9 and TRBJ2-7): DTGVSQNPRHKITKRGQNVTFRCDPISEHNRLYWYRQTLGQGPEFLTYFQNEAQLEKSRLLSDRFSAERPKGSFSTLEIQRTEQGDSAMYLCASSHRDRGVYEQYFGPGTRLTVT.